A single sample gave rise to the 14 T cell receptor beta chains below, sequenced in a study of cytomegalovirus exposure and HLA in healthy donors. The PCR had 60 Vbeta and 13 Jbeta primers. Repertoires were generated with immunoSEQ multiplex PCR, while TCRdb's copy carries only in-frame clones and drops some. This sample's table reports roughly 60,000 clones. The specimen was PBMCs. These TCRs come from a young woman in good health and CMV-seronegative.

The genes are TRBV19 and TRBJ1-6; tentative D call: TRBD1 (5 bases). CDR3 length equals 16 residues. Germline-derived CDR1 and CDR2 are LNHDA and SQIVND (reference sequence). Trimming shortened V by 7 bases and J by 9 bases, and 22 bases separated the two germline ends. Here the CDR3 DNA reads TGTGCCAGTACGGGCCTCACTGCGCTAAGGGGTTCACCCCTCCACTTT. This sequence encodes CASTGLTALRGSPLHF.

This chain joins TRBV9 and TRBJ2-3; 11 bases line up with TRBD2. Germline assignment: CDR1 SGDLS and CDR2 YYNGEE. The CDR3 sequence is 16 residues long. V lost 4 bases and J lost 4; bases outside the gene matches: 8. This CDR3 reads CASSTMTSGDADTQYF. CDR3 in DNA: TGTGCCAGCAGCACCATGACTAGCGGGGACGCAGATACGCAGTATTTT. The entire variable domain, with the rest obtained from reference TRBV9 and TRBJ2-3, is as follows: DSGVTQTPKHLITATGQRVTLRCSPRSGDLSVYWYQQSLDQGLQFLIQYYNGEERAKGNILERFSAQQFPDLHSELNLSSLELGDSALYFCASSTMTSGDADTQYFGPGTRLTVL.

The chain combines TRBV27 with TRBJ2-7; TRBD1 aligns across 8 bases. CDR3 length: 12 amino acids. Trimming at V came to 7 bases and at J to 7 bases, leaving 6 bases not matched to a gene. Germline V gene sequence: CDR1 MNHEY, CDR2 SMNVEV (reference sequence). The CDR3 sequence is CASTTGVREQYF. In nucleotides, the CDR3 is TGTGCCAGCACGACAGGGGTGAGGGAGCAGTACTTC.

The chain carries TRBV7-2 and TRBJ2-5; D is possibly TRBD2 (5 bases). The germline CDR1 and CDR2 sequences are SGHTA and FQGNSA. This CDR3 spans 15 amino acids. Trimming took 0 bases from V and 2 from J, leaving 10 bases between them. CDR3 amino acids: CASSLASSGQETQYF. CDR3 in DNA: TGTGCCAGCAGCTTAGCTTCAAGCGGACAAGAGACCCAGTACTTC.

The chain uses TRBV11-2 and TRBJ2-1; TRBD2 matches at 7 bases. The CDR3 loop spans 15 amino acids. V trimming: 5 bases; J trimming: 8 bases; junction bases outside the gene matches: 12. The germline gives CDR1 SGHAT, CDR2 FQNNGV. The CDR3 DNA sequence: TGTGCCAGCAGCCCCGGATGGGGGGGTGAAGATGAGCAGTTCTTC. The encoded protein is CASSPGWGGEDEQFF.

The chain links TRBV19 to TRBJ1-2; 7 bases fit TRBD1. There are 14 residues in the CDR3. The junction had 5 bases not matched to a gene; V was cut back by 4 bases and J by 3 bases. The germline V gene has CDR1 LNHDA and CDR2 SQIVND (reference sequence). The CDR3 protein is CASSKRQGHYGYTF. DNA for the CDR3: TGTGCCAGTAGTAAAAGACAGGGACACTATGGCTACACCTTC.

CDR3: CASSPLDRADTEAFF. The CDR3 bases are TGTGCCAGCTCACCCTTAGACAGGGCGGACACTGAAGCTTTCTTT. V is TRBV18 and J is TRBJ1-1; TRBD1 matches at 7 bases. The CDR3 is 15 residues long. In germline, CDR1 is KGHSH, CDR2 LQKENI. V shed 3 bases and J 3 bases; nucleotides not matched to a gene: 7.

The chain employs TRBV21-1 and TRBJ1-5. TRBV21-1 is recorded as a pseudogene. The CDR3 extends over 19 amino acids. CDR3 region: CATSKPLRGGAFWNQPQHF. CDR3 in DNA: TGTGCCACTAGCAAGCCCCTACGTGGGGGGGCGTTTTGGAATCAGCCCCAGCATTTT.

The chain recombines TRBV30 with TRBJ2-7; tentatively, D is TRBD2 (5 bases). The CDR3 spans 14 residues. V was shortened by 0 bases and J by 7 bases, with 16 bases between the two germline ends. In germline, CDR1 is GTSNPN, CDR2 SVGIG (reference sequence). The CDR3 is CAWSVQDSRWEQYF. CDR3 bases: TGTGCCTGGAGTGTTCAGGACTCCCGATGGGAGCAGTACTTC.

The CDR3 coding sequence is TGTGCCAGCAGTGAAAGGGCGGGGGGCCCTCTGGAGCAGTTCTTC. Its protein is CASSERAGGPLEQFF. The chain recombines TRBV25-1 with TRBJ2-1; TRBD2 matches at 8 bases. The CDR3 runs 15 residues. Germline V gene lookup returns CDR1 MGHDK and CDR2 SYGVNS. V shed 2 bases and J 10 bases; nucleotides not matched to a gene: 10.

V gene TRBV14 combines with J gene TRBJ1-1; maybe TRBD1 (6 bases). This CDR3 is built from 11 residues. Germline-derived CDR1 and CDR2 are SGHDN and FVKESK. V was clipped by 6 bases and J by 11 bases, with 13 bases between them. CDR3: CASRSTGQAFF. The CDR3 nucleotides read TGTGCCAGCAGATCAACAGGGCAGGCTTTCTTT. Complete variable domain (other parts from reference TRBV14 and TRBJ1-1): EAGVTQFPSHSVIEKGQTVTLRCDPISGHDNLYWYRRVMGKEIKFLLHFVKESKQDESGMPNNRFLAERTGGTYSTLKVQPAELEDSGVYFCASRSTGQAFFGQGTRLTVV.

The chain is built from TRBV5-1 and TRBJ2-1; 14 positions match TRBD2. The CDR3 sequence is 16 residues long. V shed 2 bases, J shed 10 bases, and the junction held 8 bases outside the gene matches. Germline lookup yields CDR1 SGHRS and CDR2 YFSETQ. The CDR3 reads CASSFEGLAGGAEQFF. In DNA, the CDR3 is TGCGCCAGCAGCTTCGAAGGACTAGCGGGGGGCGCGGAGCAGTTCTTC.

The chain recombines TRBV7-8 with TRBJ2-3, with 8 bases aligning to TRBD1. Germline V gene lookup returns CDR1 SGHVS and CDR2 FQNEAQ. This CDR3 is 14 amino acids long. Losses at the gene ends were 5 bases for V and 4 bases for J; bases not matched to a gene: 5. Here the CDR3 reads CASSADRGPDTQYF. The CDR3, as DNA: TGTGCCAGCAGCGCTGACAGGGGCCCAGATACGCAGTATTTT. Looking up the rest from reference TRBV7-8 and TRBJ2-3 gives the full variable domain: GAGVSQSPRYKVAKRGQDVALRCDPISGHVSLFWYQQALGQGPEFLTYFQNEAQLDKSGLPSDRFFAERPEGSVSTLKIQRTQQEDSAVYLCASSADRGPDTQYFGPGTRLTVL.

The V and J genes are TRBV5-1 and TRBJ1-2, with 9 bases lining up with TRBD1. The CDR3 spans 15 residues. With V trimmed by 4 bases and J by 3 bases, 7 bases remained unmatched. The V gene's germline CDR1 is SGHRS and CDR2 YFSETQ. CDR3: CASSPGQGGDYGYTF. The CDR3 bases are TGCGCCAGCAGCCCGGGACAGGGTGGGGACTATGGCTACACCTTC.